A selection of T cell receptor beta chains follows, all from one sample in a study of human T cells and chemical hapten exposure. TCRdb reprocessed the RACE reads with MiXCR, giving one entry per CDR3 protein. In the table there are 300,000 to 400,000 distinct CDR3 sequences, roughly 6.9% of which are singletons. Here the sequenced sample was whole blood, taken in connection with sensitization to the hapten diphenylcyclopropenone (DPC). The source of these receptors is a woman between 18 and 29 years old with alopecia areata. Some clones in this sample may be carry-over from other donors' samples. CDR3s include the opening cysteine and the closing phenylalanine or tryptophan. A D gene is named only where the DNA matches it firmly. For some rows the clone size is stated as once, few or many, or as a class when expanded; others skip it.

>NA|many|TRBV5-1|TRBJ1-5
CASSLGIGGPENNQPQHF
TGCGCCAGCAGCTTGGGGATTGGCGGGCCGGAAAACAATCAGCCCCAGCATTTT
>NA|many|TRBV12-3/TRBV12-4|TRBJ2-5
CASSFSPETQYF
TGTGCCAGCAGTTTTTCCCCGGAGACCCAGTACTTC
>NA|many|TRBV29-1|TRBJ2-3
CSVDGHTQYF
TGCAGCGTTGACGGTCATACGCAGTATTTT
>TRBD1|few|TRBV3-1|TRBJ2-1
CASRSQGADEQFF
TGTGCCAGCAGGTCCCAGGGGGCCGATGAGCAGTTCTTC
>TRBD1|many|TRBV5-5|TRBJ1-5
CASSLDWTGESGPQHF
TGTGCCAGCAGCTTGGATTGGACAGGGGAGTCGGGGCCCCAGCATTTT
>TRBD1|few|TRBV10-3|TRBJ1-1
CATEQGPEAFF
TGTGCCACGGAACAGGGGCCTGAAGCTTTCTTT
>NA|few|TRBV7-9|TRBJ1-4
CASSFGGRSNEKLFF
TGTGCCAGCAGCTTTGGCGGCAGGTCGAATGAAAAACTGTTTTTT
>NA|NA|TRBV18|TRBJ2-3
CASSPPFPLGDTQYF
TGTGCCAGCTCACCACCGTTTCCCCTGGGAGATACGCAGTATTTT
>NA|NA|TRBV20-1|TRBJ1-1
CSASPELRGSDTEAFF
TGCAGTGCTAGTCCTGAACTGAGAGGTAGTGACACTGAAGCTTTCTTT
>NA|many|TRBV4-3|TRBJ2-3
CASSQTRPDTQYF
TGCGCCAGCAGCCAAACGCGCCCAGATACGCAGTATTTT
>NA|NA|TRBV4-1|TRBJ2-3
CASSQGEDTQYF
TGCGCCAGCAGCCAGGGGGAAGATACGCAGTATTTT
>NA|NA|TRBV28|TRBJ1-1
CASSKTREAFF
TGTGCCAGCAGTAAAACAAGGGAAGCTTTCTTT
>TRBD1|many|TRBV29-1|TRBJ1-2
CSVGQGDYGYTF
TGCAGCGTAGGACAGGGGGACTATGGCTACACCTTC
>NA|NA|TRBV6-1|TRBJ1-2
CASGYTGPSLSANYGYTF
TGTGCCAGCGGATACACGGGACCTAGTTTGTCGGCTAACTATGGCTACACCTTC
>NA|few|TRBV12-3/TRBV12-4|TRBJ1-5
CASSPLRVGQPQHF
TGTGCCAGCAGTCCTTTAAGGGTCGGGCAGCCCCAGCATTTT
>NA|many|TRBV20-1|TRBJ2-1
CSAQLDSYNEQFF
TGCAGTGCCCAACTAGACTCCTACAATGAGCAGTTCTTC
>TRBD1|NA|TRBV6-5|TRBJ2-3
CASSYGAGQGSDTQYF
TGTGCCAGCAGTTACGGGGCGGGACAGGGTTCAGATACGCAGTATTTT
>NA|many|TRBV28|TRBJ1-5
CASSGSIGDLSNQPQHF
TGTGCCAGCAGTGGTTCGATTGGGGACTTAAGCAATCAGCCCCAGCATTTT
>NA|NA|TRBV20-1|TRBJ2-7
CSVKPGGRAVEQYF
TGCAGTGTTAAGCCCGGGGGAAGGGCCGTCGAGCAGTACTTC
>NA|many|TRBV29-1|TRBJ2-7
CSVAVGGYEQYF
TGCAGCGTTGCAGTAGGGGGCTACGAGCAGTACTTC
>TRBD2|many|TRBV4-3|TRBJ2-3
CASSQGGGGADTQYF
TGCGCCAGCAGCCAAGGGGGCGGGGGTGCAGATACGCAGTATTTT
>NA|few|TRBV12-3/TRBV12-4|TRBJ1-1
CASSFGNRVRNTEAFF
TGTGCCAGCAGTTTTGGTAATAGGGTTAGGAACACTGAAGCTTTCTTT
>NA|many|TRBV12-3/TRBV12-4|TRBJ2-5
CASSLSQETQYF
TGTGCCAGCAGTTTGTCCCAAGAGACCCAGTACTTC
>TRBD1|many|TRBV3-1|TRBJ2-2
CASSQFRDSNTGELFF
TGTGCCAGCAGCCAATTCCGGGACAGCAACACCGGGGAGCTGTTTTTT
>TRBD2|many|TRBV20-1|TRBJ2-5
CSAKNSGGQGETQYF
TGCAGTGCTAAGAATAGCGGGGGCCAGGGAGAGACCCAGTACTTC
>NA|many|TRBV29-1|TRBJ1-1
CSVEAWDEGLNTEAFF
TGCAGCGTTGAAGCTTGGGACGAGGGGTTGAACACTGAAGCTTTCTTT
>TRBD1|many|TRBV7-9|TRBJ2-2
CASSSITLGQGRGGELFF
TGTGCCAGCAGCTCGATAACATTGGGACAGGGGCGCGGCGGGGAGCTGTTTTTT
>NA|few|TRBV24-1|TRBJ1-4
CATSDGADRTGEKLFF
TGTGCCACCAGTGATGGAGCAGACAGGACGGGCGAAAAACTGTTTTTT
>NA|NA|TRBV6-2/TRBV6-3|TRBJ2-3
CASSRGTKPPDTQYF
TGTGCCAGCAGCCGCGGGACGAAACCCCCAGATACGCAGTATTTT
>NA|NA|TRBV29-1|TRBJ2-3
CSVDSGGASTQYF
TGCAGCGTTGACTCTGGCGGGGCAAGTACGCAGTATTTT
>TRBD1|many|TRBV18|TRBJ1-6
CASSLGQGSNSPLHF
TGTGCCAGCTCATTGGGACAGGGTAGTAATTCACCCCTCCACTTT
>NA|NA|TRBV27|TRBJ1-2
CASSLFQTHQYTF
TGTGCCAGCAGTTTATTCCAGACACATCAATACACCTTC
>NA|many|TRBV6-2/TRBV6-3|TRBJ2-7
CASNIRGSYEQYF
TGTGCCAGCAACATACGGGGTTCCTACGAGCAGTACTTC
>TRBD1|NA|TRBV4-3|TRBJ2-7
CASSANIGTGSYEQYF
TGCGCCAGCTCCGCGAATATCGGGACAGGGTCCTACGAGCAGTACTTC
>NA|NA|TRBV28|TRBJ2-1
CASKGGGAVDEQFF
TGTGCCAGCAAGGGGGGGGGCGCGGTCGATGAGCAGTTCTTC
>NA|few|TRBV25-1|TRBJ1-2
CASSVTGVNYGYTF
TGTGCCAGCAGTGTGACAGGAGTTAACTATGGCTACACCTTC
>NA|few|TRBV6-6|TRBJ2-3
CASSYAGSTDTQYF
TGTGCCAGCAGTTACGCAGGTAGCACAGATACGCAGTATTTT
>NA|many|TRBV7-9|TRBJ1-4
CASSLSQYNEKLFF
TGTGCCAGCAGCTTGTCCCAATACAATGAAAAACTGTTTTTT
>NA|many|TRBV4-1|TRBJ2-7
CASSRSRQSSYEQYF
TGCGCCAGCAGCCGTTCGAGACAGAGCTCCTACGAGCAGTACTTC
>TRBD1|NA|TRBV7-2|TRBJ1-1
CASSLEGQGFTEAFF
TGTGCCAGCAGCTTAGAGGGACAGGGGTTCACTGAAGCTTTCTTT
>NA|NA|TRBV7-9|TRBJ1-4
CASSSDGSPEKLFF
TGTGCCAGCAGCTCTGATGGCAGCCCAGAAAAACTGTTTTTT
>NA|NA|TRBV4-3|TRBJ1-6
CASSQDRSPNNSPLHF
TGCGCCAGCAGCCAAGATCGTAGCCCGAATAATTCACCCCTCCACTTT
>NA|few|TRBV2|TRBJ1-2
CASREITANYGYTF
TGTGCCAGCAGGGAAATCACAGCGAACTATGGCTACACCTTC
>NA|NA|TRBV12-3/TRBV12-4|TRBJ2-1
CASTPDGYNEQFF
TGTGCCAGCACCCCTGACGGGTACAATGAGCAGTTCTTC
>NA|many|TRBV7-2|TRBJ1-1
CASSFTGVATEAFF
TGTGCCAGCAGCTTCACCGGGGTCGCCACTGAAGCTTTCTTT
>TRBD1|few|TRBV6-5|TRBJ1-2
CASRPAGGYGYTF
TGTGCCAGCAGACCCGCAGGGGGGTATGGCTACACCTTC
>TRBD1|many|TRBV20-1|TRBJ2-3
CSAPRPGQGASNTQYF
TGCAGTGCACCTAGGCCCGGGCAGGGGGCTTCAAATACGCAGTATTTT
>NA|NA|TRBV18|TRBJ1-2
CASSPPQRGYYGYTF
TGTGCCAGCTCACCACCGCAGCGGGGGTACTATGGCTACACCTTC
>NA|few|TRBV6-5|TRBJ2-2
CASSYPDRAGNTGELFF
TGTGCCAGCAGTTACCCTGACAGGGCGGGAAACACCGGGGAGCTGTTTTTT
>NA|few|TRBV6-1|TRBJ1-1
CASKERIYLAEAFF
TGTGCCAGCAAAGAGCGGATATACCTCGCTGAAGCTTTCTTT
>NA|few|TRBV2|TRBJ2-3
CASIRSGTDTQYF
TGTGCCAGCATCCGGAGTGGTACAGATACGCAGTATTTT
>TRBD2|many|TRBV6-2/TRBV6-3|TRBJ2-1
CASILSGGMVYEQFF
TGTGCCAGCATCCTTAGCGGGGGGATGGTATATGAGCAGTTCTTC
>NA|NA|TRBV29-1|TRBJ1-1
CSVESAGKGTEAFF
TGCAGCGTTGAATCGGCAGGGAAGGGGACTGAAGCTTTCTTT
>NA|NA|TRBV12-3/TRBV12-4|TRBJ1-6
CASRRWNSPLHF
TGTGCCAGCAGACGGTGGAATTCACCCCTCCACTTT
>NA|NA|TRBV7-9|TRBJ1-6
CASSLAYNSPLHF
TGTGCCAGCAGCTTAGCGTATAATTCACCCCTCCACTTT
>NA|many|TRBV24-1|TRBJ1-1
CATSLGPGRTEAFF
TGTGCCACCAGTCTAGGTCCCGGACGCACTGAAGCTTTCTTT
>TRBD1|few|TRBV7-9|TRBJ1-6
CASSTTGGHSPLHF
TGTGCCAGCAGCACGACAGGGGGACATTCACCCCTCCACTTT
>NA|few|TRBV3-1|TRBJ1-1
CASSQVNAEAFF
TGTGCCAGCAGCCAAGTTAACGCTGAAGCTTTCTTT